The 23 T cell receptor beta chains presented below share a single source sample, sequenced in a study of shared clonotypes between healthy human individuals. Repertoires were generated with immunoSEQ multiplex PCR, while TCRdb's copy carries only in-frame clones and drops some. The profile shows roughly 300,000 clones, 80% to 90% of them singletons. Specimen: memory CD8+ T cells sorted from blood. Subset: CD45RO+ cells pooled with CCR7-negative TemRA cells. These receptors all stem from a man younger than 35 in good health.

This rearrangement joins TRBV30 to TRBJ2-3, with 10 bases identical to TRBD2. The CDR3 consists of 17 residues. V dropped 0 bases and J dropped 4; count of bases not matched to a gene: 10. From germline, CDR1 is GTSNPN and CDR2 SVGIG (reference sequence). This CDR3 is CAWSVLRASGSPDTQYF. Written as DNA, the CDR3 is TGTGCCTGGAGTGTACTAAGGGCTAGCGGGAGCCCAGATACGCAGTATTTT.

The chain links TRBV7-9 to TRBJ1-2, with D perhaps TRBD1 (5 bases). This CDR3 has 14 residues. The ends were cut back, 1 base at V and 5 bases at J, with 11 bases in the middle. The germline V gene has CDR1 SEHNR and CDR2 FQNEAQ (reference sequence). In DNA form, the CDR3 reads TGTGCCAGCAGCTTAGGACAGCCCCTATATGGCTACACCTTC. Its protein is CASSLGQPLYGYTF.

V is TRBV20-1 and J is TRBJ2-1; no firm D call. This CDR3 spans 10 amino acids. Trimming pared 4 bases from V and 10 bases from J, leaving 8 bases between. The germline CDR1 and CDR2 sequences are DFQATT and SNEGSKA (reference sequence). The CDR3 protein is CSATPREQFF. In nucleotides, the CDR3 is TGCAGTGCTACCCCTAGGGAGCAGTTCTTC.

CDR3 sequence (DNA): TGTGCCAGCAGAGGGAGGGACAACTACGAGCAGTACTTC. It specifies CASRGRDNYEQYF. The chain recombines TRBV6-1 with TRBJ2-7, with D maybe TRBD2 (7 bases). The CDR3 loop spans 13 amino acids. V was trimmed by 6 bases and J by 3 bases, leaving 12 bases between them. Germline values: CDR1 MNHNS, CDR2 SASEGT.

This chain links TRBV10-3 with TRBJ2-5, with TRBD1 identical over 7 bases. TRBJ2-7 explains the end of the DNA better; the J call may be wrong. The CDR3 loop spans 16 amino acids. Per the germline V gene, CDR1 is ENHRY and CDR2 is SYGVKD. For the CDR3, the DNA is TGTGCCATCAGTGACCATAGACCGGGACAGAGCTACGAGCAGTACTTC. Translated: CAISDHRPGQSYEQYF.

On this clone: Other nucleotide sequences in the sample specify the same CDR3. The chain carries TRBV4-3 and TRBJ2-7, with D maybe TRBD2 (6 bases). The germline V gene has CDR1 LGHNA and CDR2 YSLEER. There are 13 residues in the CDR3. V was shortened by 1 base and J by 2 bases, with 6 bases between the two germline ends. DNA for the CDR3: TGCGCCAGCAGCCAAGGGACTACCTACGAGCAGTACTTC. Its translation: CASSQGTTYEQYF.

The V gene is TRBV7-9, the J gene TRBJ2-7, with 7 bases lining up with TRBD1. CDR3 length equals 14 residues. Per the germline V gene, CDR1 is SEHNR and CDR2 is FQNEAQ (reference sequence). The J segment lost 4 bases and the V segment lost 4 bases, leaving 7 bases of the junction unmatched. The CDR3 DNA reads as TGTGCCAGCAGCTCAAGGACAGGATCATACGAGCAGTACTTC. Translated: CASSSRTGSYEQYF.

This sequence joins TRBV27 and TRBJ2-2; no clear D gene. The CDR3 sequence is 15 residues long. V lost 5 bases, J lost 2 bases, and 12 bases lay in between. The germline CDR1 and CDR2 sequences are MNHEY and SMNVEV (reference sequence). For the CDR3, the DNA is TGTGCCAGCAGTCCACCGGAAACCAACACCGGGGAGCTGTTTTTT. This translates into CASSPPETNTGELFF.

V is TRBV28 and J is TRBJ2-7; D call uncertain. The CDR3 runs to 11 residues. Deletions cut 8 bases from V and 7 bases from J, with 12 bases between. The germline CDR1 and CDR2 sequences are MDHEN and SYDVKM. The CDR3 nucleotides are TGTGCCAGCGGGGATCTGGAGGAGCAGTACTTC. Translation: CASGDLEEQYF.

V and J are TRBV29-1 and TRBJ2-1; 8 positions match TRBD2. V lost 6 bases to trimming and J lost 3 bases; unmatched junction nucleotides: 4. Germline V gives CDR1 SQVTM, CDR2 ANQGSEA. This CDR3 has 13 amino acids. This chain's CDR3 is CSVLTSDYNEQFF. CDR3 in DNA: TGCAGCGTCCTGACTAGCGACTACAATGAGCAGTTCTTC.

This chain uses TRBV5-1 with TRBJ1-2, with TRBD1 as a possible D gene (5 bases). CDR1 and CDR2 from the germline V gene are SGHRS and YFSETQ. V lost 4 bases, J lost 5 bases, and 12 bases lay in between. The length of the CDR3 is 13 residues. The CDR3 nucleotides are TGCGCCAGCAGCGGGGGTGATCTGTATGGCTACACCTTC. Its translation: CASSGGDLYGYTF. The variable domain in full, with the rest retrieved from reference TRBV5-1 and TRBJ1-2, is KAGVTQTPRYLIKTRGQQVTLSCSPISGHRSVSWYQQTPGQGLQFLFEYFSETQRNKGNFPGRFSGRQFSNSRSEMNVSTLELGDSALYLCASSGGDLYGYTFGSGTRLTVV.

V is TRBV4-3 and J is TRBJ1-2; 8 positions match TRBD1. Germline loops: CDR1 LGHNA, CDR2 YSLEER. The CDR3 consists of 17 residues. Trimming cost V 0 bases and J 5 bases; bases outside gene matches: 11. Here the CDR3 reads CASSQDTGTGLYYGYTF. The CDR3 DNA is TGCGCCAGCAGCCAAGATACCGGGACAGGCTTGTATTATGGCTACACCTTC.

The chain employs TRBV2 and TRBJ2-3; D gene unclear. The CDR3 runs to 14 residues. The V end was cut by 7 bases, the J end by 0 bases, with 11 bases between. Germline V CDR1 and CDR2: SNHLY, FYNNEI. CDR3 region: CASIEAVSTDTQYF. The CDR3 DNA sequence: TGTGCCAGCATCGAGGCAGTTAGCACAGATACGCAGTATTTT.

This chain connects TRBV6-1 to TRBJ2-5; D unresolved. The CDR3 runs to 14 residues. Trimming removed 6 bases at V and 2 bases at J, with 13 bases between. Germline CDR1 MNHNS, CDR2 SASEGT. The CDR3 loop is CASRRWSLQETQYF. CDR3 DNA: TGTGCCAGCAGGAGGTGGAGTCTTCAAGAGACCCAGTACTTC.

The chain joins TRBV5-1 to TRBJ1-2; D remains unclear. There are 14 residues in the CDR3. Germline lookup yields CDR1 SGHRS and CDR2 YFSETQ. Trimming took 5 bases from V and 6 from J, leaving 17 bases between them. The CDR3 region is CASSSYTSTHGYTF. In nucleotides, the CDR3 is TGCGCCAGCAGTTCTTATACGAGTACACATGGCTACACCTTC.

V gene TRBV7-5 combines with J gene TRBJ1-2. TRBV7-5 is listed as a pseudogene. The CDR3 contains 11 residues. CDR3 loop: CARSLGYGYTF. In DNA, the CDR3 is TGTGCCAGAAGCTTAGGGTATGGCTACACCTTC.

The chain recombines TRBV30 with TRBJ2-1; tentative D call: TRBD2 (6 bases). The CDR3 loop spans 16 amino acids. V was pared by 1 base and J by 0 bases, with 13 bases between. Germline loops: CDR1 GTSNPN, CDR2 SVGIG (reference sequence). CDR3 bases: TGTGCCTGGAGTGCCTTATTGGGGGGCTCCTACAATGAGCAGTTCTTC. Translating gives CAWSALLGGSYNEQFF. Together with reference TRBV30 and TRBJ2-1, the CDR3 gives the full variable domain: SQTIHQWPATLVQPVGSPLSLECTVEGTSNPNLYWYRQAAGRGLQLLFYSVGIGQISSEVPQNLSASRPQDRQFILSSKKLLLSDSGFYLCAWSALLGGSYNEQFFGPGTRLTVL.

This chain joins TRBV7-2 and TRBJ2-3, with TRBD2 matching over 7 bases. CDR3 length equals 14 residues. Germline lookup yields CDR1 SGHTA and CDR2 FQGNSA. Germline trimming cut 5 bases from V and 1 base from J; bases unmatched to any gene: 3. The CDR3 loop is CASSPTSGTDTQYF. DNA of the CDR3: TGTGCCAGCAGCCCTACTAGCGGCACAGATACGCAGTATTTT.

The V and J genes are TRBV5-4 and TRBJ2-1, with 8 bases lining up with TRBD1. The CDR3 loop spans 18 amino acids. Germline trimming cut 4 bases from V and 0 bases from J; bases unmatched to any gene: 12. CDR1 is SGHNT and CDR2 is YYREEE in the germline V gene (reference sequence). CDR3 DNA: TGTGCCAGCAGCCCACCGGGACAGGATCGGAGCTCCTACAATGAGCAGTTCTTC. The encoded protein is CASSPPGQDRSSYNEQFF.

This sequence joins TRBV6-5 and TRBJ2-2, with D hard to call. Trimming left V 2 bases short and J 2 bases short, with 12 bases between. Germline CDR1 reads MNHEY; CDR2 reads SVGAGI. CDR3 size: 16 residues. CDR3 loop: CASSYGSVGNTGELFF. As DNA, the CDR3 is TGTGCCAGCAGTTACGGTTCAGTGGGAAACACCGGGGAGCTGTTTTTT.

The genes are TRBV28 and TRBJ1-1; 8 bases are shared with TRBD1. V was clipped by 7 bases and J by 4 bases; unmatched bases: 5. This CDR3 region has 13 residues. Germline CDR1 reads MDHEN; CDR2 reads SYDVKM. CDR3 loop: CASTYGQGTEAFF. The CDR3 DNA sequence: TGTGCCAGCACCTACGGACAGGGCACTGAAGCTTTCTTT.

This clone has a handful of counts. The chain carries TRBV5-1 and TRBJ1-6, with no clear D. Trimming removed 0 bases at V and 7 bases at J, with 11 bases between. The CDR3 spans 15 residues. Germline V gene lookup returns CDR1 SGHRS and CDR2 YFSETQ. The CDR3 DNA sequence: TGCGCCAGCAGCTTGGATCTTTCGGGGAATTCACCCCTCCACTTT. Protein product: CASSLDLSGNSPLHF.

V and J are TRBV9 and TRBJ2-1, with 7 positions matching TRBD2. The V gene's germline CDR1 is SGDLS and CDR2 YYNGEE. Trimming removed 6 bases from V and 1 base from J; junction bases left unmatched: 4. This CDR3 is built from 14 residues. The CDR3 region is CASNGGDSYNEQFF. The CDR3 coding sequence is TGTGCCAGCAATGGGGGGGATTCCTACAATGAGCAGTTCTTC. The full variable domain, rest sourced from reference TRBV9 and TRBJ2-1, is DSGVTQTPKHLITATGQRVTLRCSPRSGDLSVYWYQQSLDQGLQFLIQYYNGEERAKGNILERFSAQQFPDLHSELNLSSLELGDSALYFCASNGGDSYNEQFFGPGTRLTVL.